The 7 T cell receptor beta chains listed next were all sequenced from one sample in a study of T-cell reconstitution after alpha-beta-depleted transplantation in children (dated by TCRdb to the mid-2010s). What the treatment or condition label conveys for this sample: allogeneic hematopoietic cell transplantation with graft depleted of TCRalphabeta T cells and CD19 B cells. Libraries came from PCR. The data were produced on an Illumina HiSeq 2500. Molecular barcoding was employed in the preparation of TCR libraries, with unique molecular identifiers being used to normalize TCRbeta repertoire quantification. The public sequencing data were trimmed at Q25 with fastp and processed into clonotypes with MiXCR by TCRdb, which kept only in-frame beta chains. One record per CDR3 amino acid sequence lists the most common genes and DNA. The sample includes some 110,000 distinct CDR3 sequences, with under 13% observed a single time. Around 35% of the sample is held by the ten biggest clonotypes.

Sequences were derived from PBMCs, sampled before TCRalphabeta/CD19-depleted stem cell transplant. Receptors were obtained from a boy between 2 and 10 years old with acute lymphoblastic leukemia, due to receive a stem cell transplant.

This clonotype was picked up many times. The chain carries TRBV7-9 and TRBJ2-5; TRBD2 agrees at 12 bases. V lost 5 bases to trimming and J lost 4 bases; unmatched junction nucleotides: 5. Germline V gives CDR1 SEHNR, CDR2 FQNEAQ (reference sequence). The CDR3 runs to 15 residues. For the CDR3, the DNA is TGTGCCAGCAGCCACGGACTAGCGGGAACAGAGACCCAGTACTTC. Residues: CASSHGLAGTETQYF.

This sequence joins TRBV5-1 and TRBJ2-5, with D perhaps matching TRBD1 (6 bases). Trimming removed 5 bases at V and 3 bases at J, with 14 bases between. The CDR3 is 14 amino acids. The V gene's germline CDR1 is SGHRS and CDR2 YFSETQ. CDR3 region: CASSRDTHKETQYF. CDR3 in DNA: TGCGCCAGCAGTCGGGACACACATAAAGAGACCCAGTACTTC. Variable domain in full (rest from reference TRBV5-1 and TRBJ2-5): KAGVTQTPRYLIKTRGQQVTLSCSPISGHRSVSWYQQTPGQGLQFLFEYFSETQRNKGNFPGRFSGRQFSNSRSEMNVSTLELGDSALYLCASSRDTHKETQYFGPGTRLLVL.

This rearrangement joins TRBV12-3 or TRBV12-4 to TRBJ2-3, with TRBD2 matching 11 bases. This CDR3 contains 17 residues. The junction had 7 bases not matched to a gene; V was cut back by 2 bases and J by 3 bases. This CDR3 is CASSLRLAGGVTDTQYF. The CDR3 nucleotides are TGTGCCAGCAGTTTAAGGCTAGCGGGAGGTGTTACAGATACGCAGTATTTT.

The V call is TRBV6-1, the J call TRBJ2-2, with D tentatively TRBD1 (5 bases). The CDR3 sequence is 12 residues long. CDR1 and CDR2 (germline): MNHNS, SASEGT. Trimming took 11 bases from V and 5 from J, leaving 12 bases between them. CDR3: CAAKGFTGELFF. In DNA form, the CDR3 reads TGTGCCGCGAAGGGGTTTACCGGGGAGCTGTTTTTT.

The chain's CDR3 is CASSLTQGSYTQETQYF. The CDR3 coding sequence is TGTGCCAGCAGCTTAACCCAGGGGAGTTACACCCAAGAGACCCAGTACTTC. V and J are TRBV7-3 and TRBJ2-5; perhaps TRBD1 as D (6 bases). Trimming removed 0 bases at V and 1 base at J, with 15 bases between. The CDR3 runs 17 residues. CDR1 and CDR2 from the germline V gene are SGHTA and FQGTGA. Supplemented by reference TRBV7-3 and TRBJ2-5, the full variable domain reads GAGVSQTPSNKVTEKGKYVELRCDPISGHTALYWYRQSLGQGPEFLIYFQGTGAADDSGLPNDRFFAVRPEGSVSTLKIQRTERGDSAVYLCASSLTQGSYTQETQYFGPGTRLLVL.

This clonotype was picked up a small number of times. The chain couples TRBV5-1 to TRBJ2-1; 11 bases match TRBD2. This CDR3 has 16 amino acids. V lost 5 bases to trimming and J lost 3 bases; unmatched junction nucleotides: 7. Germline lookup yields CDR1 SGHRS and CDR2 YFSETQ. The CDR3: CASRRWGLADYNEQFF. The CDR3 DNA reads TGCGCCAGCAGACGTTGGGGACTAGCGGACTACAATGAGCAGTTCTTC.

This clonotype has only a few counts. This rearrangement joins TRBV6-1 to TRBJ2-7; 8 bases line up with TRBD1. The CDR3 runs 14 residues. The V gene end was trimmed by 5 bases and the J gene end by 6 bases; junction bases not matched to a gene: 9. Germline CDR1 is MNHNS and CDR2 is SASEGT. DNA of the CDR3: TGTGCCAGCAGTCCCGGACAGGGCAGGGGCGAGCAGTACTTC. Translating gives CASSPGQGRGEQYF.